This T cell receptor beta chain was sequenced during a study of cytomegalovirus exposure and HLA in healthy donors. Study findings and constraints: Rarity characterized most TCR sequences, yet some public TCRs appeared in many donors. A later analysis reportedly identified an Asian-associated ancestry cluster as carrying fewer N-insertions than the 666-donor mean.

Primers for the PCR totalled 60 Vbeta and 13 Jbeta. Here immunoSEQ multiplex PCR was the method, and the copy in TCRdb shows in-frame clones only, minus some. The sample records more than 95,000 clones, about four fifths being singletons. A note on this clone: The antigen remains undetermined.

Material for sequencing was PBMCs. This receptor was identified in a woman aged 55 to 70 in good health and CMV-seropositive.

The CDR3 is CASSLASGVSDTQYF. Here the CDR3 DNA reads TGCGCCAGCAGCTTGGCTAGCGGGGTTTCAGATACGCAGTATTTT. This chain joins TRBV5-1 and TRBJ2-3, with 9 bases that match TRBD2. Germline V gene data show CDR1 as SGHRS and CDR2 as YFSETQ. The CDR3 spans 15 residues. Unmatched junction bases numbered 3, after V lost 0 bases and J lost 4 bases.